A selection of T cell receptor beta chains follows, all from one sample in a study of radiotherapy plus CTLA-4 blockade in lung cancer. Method: immunoSEQ multiplex PCR; TCRdb's copy keeps in-frame clones and lacks some. Among fewer than 85,000 clones listed, about 87% were seen once. This sample comprised peripheral blood, obtained from a patient treated with radiotherapy plus ipilimumab. These TCRs come from a human donor with non-small cell lung cancer who had stable disease on radiotherapy plus ipilimumab. The conserved cysteine and the conserved F or W are not part of the CDR3 here.

J	V	CDR3
TRBJ1-1	TRBV10-3	AISESGTPNTEAF
TRBJ2-5	TRBV11-2	ASSRQTGVEETQY
TRBJ1-5	TRBV7-8	ASSLADRGNQPQH
TRBJ1-2	TRBV5-6	ASSRSDGFYGYT
TRBJ1-1	TRBV6-5	ASKGAGNTEAF
TRBJ1-3	TRBV27	ASSPLPSSSGNTIY
TRBJ2-1	TRBV7-3	ASSSGLFEDEQF
TRBJ2-1	TRBV15	ATSRGVGGLGNNEQF
TRBJ1-1	TRBV18	ASSPPGRTEAF
TRBJ2-1	TRBV2	ASSEGGLAGGDNEQF
TRBJ2-6	TRBV7-8	ASSQLGTGANVLT
TRBJ1-6	TRBV6-1	ASSSSGTNNSPLH
TRBJ1-1	TRBV6-5	ASSYLGQGMNTEAF
TRBJ2-7	TRBV5-1	ASSTGDRGYEQY
TRBJ1-4	TRBV11-2	ASSLVPGTGLF
TRBJ1-6	TRBV7-2	ASSNAGQGYSPLH
TRBJ1-1	TRBV11-1	ASTLSDRENTEAF
TRBJ1-4	TRBV28	ASSGSEKLF
TRBJ2-3	TRBV6-1	ASSDPFFSDGDTQY
TRBJ1-6	TRBV27	ASSSQGGGYSPLH
TRBJ2-6	TRBV7-7	ASSAGTGGAGANVLT